What follows is one TCR beta chain and its context. The antigen is unknown. One junction end disagrees with the germline gene, perhaps due to a read error. The data originate from a study of blood T cells in healthy people across ages. Study observations and caveats: Strong correlation existed between TCR beta diversity and naive T cell percentage.

Primed by a sample-barcoded 5' primer and a J-beta primer mix, a second PCR proceeded for about 6 to 12 cycles. Each CDR3 protein is one row after TCRdb ran MiXCR on the 5' RACE reads. The data show some 1.4 million distinct CDR3 sequences, around two fifths seen once. The source is a woman younger than 30 in good health. The sequenced material came from blood.

The CDR3 reads CASSTAGRYGYTF. CDR3 nucleotide sequence: TGCGCCAGCAGCACGGCAGGCCGCTATGGCTACACCTTC. The rearrangement links TRBV9 to TRBJ1-2, with no clear D. The V gene's germline CDR1 is SGDLS and CDR2 YYNGEE. The length of the CDR3 is 13 residues.